This T cell receptor (beta chain) is from a study of T cells after yellow fever vaccination. Generation of TCR cDNA used 5'RACE template switching (which added a universal primer site and UMIs). TCRdb called the 5' RACE reads again in MiXCR, with one record for every CDR3 protein. Here the sample spans a few hundred thousand distinct CDR3 sequences, over 3.5% being singletons. Points from the study as a whole: The secondary response showed a weaker magnitude and a faster peak, day 5 versus 15.

The CDR3 has 14 residues. V was cut by 5 bases and J by 2 bases, with 10 bases left in between. Details on this clonotype: Its antigen is still unknown.

The rearrangement joins TRBV12-3 or TRBV12-4 to TRBJ1-5; weak D call: TRBD1 (5 bases). The sequences come from PBMCs, collected 5 days after the yellow fever booster vaccination. The receptor comes from a young man who received the YFV17D yellow fever vaccine. CDR3 nucleotides: TGTGCCAGCAGTATCCGGGACGGCAATCAGCCCCAGCATTTT. Its translation: CASSIRDGNQPQHF.